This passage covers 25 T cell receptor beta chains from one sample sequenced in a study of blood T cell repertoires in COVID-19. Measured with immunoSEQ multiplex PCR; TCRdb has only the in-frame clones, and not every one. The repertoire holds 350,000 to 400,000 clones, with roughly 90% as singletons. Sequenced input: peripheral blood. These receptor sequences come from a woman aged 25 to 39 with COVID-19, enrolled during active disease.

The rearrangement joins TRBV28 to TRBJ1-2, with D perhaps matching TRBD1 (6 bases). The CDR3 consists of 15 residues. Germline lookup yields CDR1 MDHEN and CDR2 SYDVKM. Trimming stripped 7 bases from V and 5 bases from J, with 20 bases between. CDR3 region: CASNPTGNEGYGYTF. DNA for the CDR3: TGTGCCAGCAACCCGACAGGCAACGAGGGGTATGGCTACACCTTC.

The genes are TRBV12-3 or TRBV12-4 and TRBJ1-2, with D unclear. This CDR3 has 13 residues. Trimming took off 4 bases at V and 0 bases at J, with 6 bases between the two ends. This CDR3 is CASSYLSNYGYTF. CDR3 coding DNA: TGTGCCAGCAGTTATCTTTCTAACTATGGCTACACCTTC.

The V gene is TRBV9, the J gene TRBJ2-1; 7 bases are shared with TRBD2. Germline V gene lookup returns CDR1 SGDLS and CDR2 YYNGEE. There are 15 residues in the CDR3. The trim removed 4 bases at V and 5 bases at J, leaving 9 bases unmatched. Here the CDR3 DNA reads TGTGCCAGCAGCTCACGACTAGCTCGCCACAATGAGCAGTTCTTC. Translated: CASSSRLARHNEQFF.

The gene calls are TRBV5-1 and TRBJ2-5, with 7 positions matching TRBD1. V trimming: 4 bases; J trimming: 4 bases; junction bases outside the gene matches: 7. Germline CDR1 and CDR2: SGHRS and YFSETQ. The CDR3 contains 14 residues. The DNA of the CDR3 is TGCGCCAGCAGCCCCGACAGGGTTGGAGAGACCCAGTACTTC. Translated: CASSPDRVGETQYF.

In nucleotides, the CDR3 is TGTGCCAGCAGCTTAGAGCGGCTTAGCGGGAGCAATGAGCAGTTCTTC. This encodes CASSLERLSGSNEQFF. This chain connects TRBV11-2 to TRBJ2-1, with 9 bases fitting TRBD2. From germline, CDR1 is SGHAT and CDR2 FQNNGV. The CDR3 extends over 16 amino acids. J was trimmed by 6 bases and V by 0 bases; bases with no gene match: 6.

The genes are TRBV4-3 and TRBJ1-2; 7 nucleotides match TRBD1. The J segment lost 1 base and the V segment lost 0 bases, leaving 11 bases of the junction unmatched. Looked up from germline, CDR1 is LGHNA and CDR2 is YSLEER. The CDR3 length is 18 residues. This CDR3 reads CASSQDFVPGTVNYGYTF. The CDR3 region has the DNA TGCGCCAGCAGCCAAGATTTCGTGCCCGGGACAGTTAACTATGGCTACACCTTC.

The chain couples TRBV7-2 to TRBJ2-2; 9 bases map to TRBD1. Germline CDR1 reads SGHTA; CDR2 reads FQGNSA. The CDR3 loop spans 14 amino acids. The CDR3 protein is CASSRDRDTGELFF. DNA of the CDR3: TGTGCGTCATCCCGGGACAGGGACACCGGGGAGCTGTTTTTT.

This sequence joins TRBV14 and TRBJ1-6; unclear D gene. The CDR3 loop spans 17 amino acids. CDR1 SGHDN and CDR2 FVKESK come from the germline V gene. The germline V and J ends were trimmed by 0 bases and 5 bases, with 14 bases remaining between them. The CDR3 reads CASSQEGRTWDNSPLHF. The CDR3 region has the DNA TGTGCCAGCAGCCAAGAGGGCAGGACTTGGGATAATTCACCCCTCCACTTT.

The CDR3 loop reads CASSWGAGGFNEQFF. CDR3 coding DNA: TGTGCCAGCAGCTGGGGAGCGGGAGGATTCAATGAGCAGTTCTTC. This chain joins TRBV7-2 and TRBJ2-1, with 9 positions matching TRBD2. V was clipped by 4 bases and J by 6 bases; unmatched bases: 7. Looked up from germline, CDR1 is SGHTA and CDR2 is FQGNSA. This CDR3 is built from 15 residues. The whole variable domain, remainder taken from reference TRBV7-2 and TRBJ2-1, is GAGVSQSPSNKVTEKGKDVELRCDPISGHTALYWYRQSLGQGLEFLIYFQGNSAPDKSGLPSDRFSAERTGGSVSTLTIQRTQQEDSAVYLCASSWGAGGFNEQFFGPGTRLTVL.

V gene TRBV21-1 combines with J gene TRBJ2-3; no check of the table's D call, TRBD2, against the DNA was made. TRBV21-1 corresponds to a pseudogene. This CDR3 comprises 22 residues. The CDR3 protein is CASSKPPRCVRELGRGADTQYF. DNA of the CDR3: TGTGCCAGCAGCAAACCCCCTCGTTGTGTGCGGGAGCTTGGTCGTGGCGCAGATACGCAGTATTTT.

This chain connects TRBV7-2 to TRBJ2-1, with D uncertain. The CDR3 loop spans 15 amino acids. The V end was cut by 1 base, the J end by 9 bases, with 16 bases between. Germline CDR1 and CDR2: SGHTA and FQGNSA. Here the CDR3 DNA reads TGTGCCAGCAGCTTAGGGGCAGGCCGACGATTTGAGCAGTTCTTC. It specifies CASSLGAGRRFEQFF.

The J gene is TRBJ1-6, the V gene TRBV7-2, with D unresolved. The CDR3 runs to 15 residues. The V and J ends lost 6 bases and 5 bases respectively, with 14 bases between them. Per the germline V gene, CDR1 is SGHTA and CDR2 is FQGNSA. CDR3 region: CASRPSTGNNSPLHF. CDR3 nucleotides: TGTGCCAGCAGACCCTCGACGGGAAATAATTCACCCCTCCACTTT.

CDR3 DNA sequence: TGTGCCAGCAGCGACGGAGGACCGGCGGAGCTGTTTTTT. Protein product: CASSDGGPAELFF. The V call is TRBV5-5, the J call TRBJ2-2; TRBD2 might be the D (5 bases). The V and J ends lost 4 bases and 10 bases respectively, with 14 bases between them. The CDR3 covers 13 residues. Germline CDR1 and CDR2: SGHKS and YYEKEE (reference sequence).

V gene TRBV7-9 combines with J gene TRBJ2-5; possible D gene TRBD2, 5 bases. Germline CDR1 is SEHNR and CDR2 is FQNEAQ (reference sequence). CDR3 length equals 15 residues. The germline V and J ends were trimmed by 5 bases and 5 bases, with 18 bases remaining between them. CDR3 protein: CASSRIVEGLETQYF. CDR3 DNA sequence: TGTGCCAGCAGCCGAATAGTCGAGGGCCTGGAGACCCAGTACTTC. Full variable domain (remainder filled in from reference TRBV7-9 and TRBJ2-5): DTGVSQNPRHKITKRGQNVTFRCDPISEHNRLYWYRQTLGQGPEFLTYFQNEAQLEKSRLLSDRFSAERPKGSFSTLEIQRTEQGDSAMYLCASSRIVEGLETQYFGPGTRLLVL.

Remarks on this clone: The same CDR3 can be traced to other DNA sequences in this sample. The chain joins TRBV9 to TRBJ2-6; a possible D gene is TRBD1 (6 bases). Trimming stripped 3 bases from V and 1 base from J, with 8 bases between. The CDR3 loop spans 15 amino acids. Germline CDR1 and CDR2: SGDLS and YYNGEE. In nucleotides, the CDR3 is TGTGCCAGCAGCGAAACAGGGTCTGGGGCCAACGTCCTGACTTTC. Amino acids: CASSETGSGANVLTF.

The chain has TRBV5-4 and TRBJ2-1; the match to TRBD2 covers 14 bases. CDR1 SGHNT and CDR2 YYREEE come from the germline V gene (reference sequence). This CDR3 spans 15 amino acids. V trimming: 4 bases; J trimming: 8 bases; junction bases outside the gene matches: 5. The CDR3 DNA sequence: TGTGCCAGCAGCGCCCGACTAGCGGGGGGGGATGAGCAGTTCTTC. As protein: CASSARLAGGDEQFF.

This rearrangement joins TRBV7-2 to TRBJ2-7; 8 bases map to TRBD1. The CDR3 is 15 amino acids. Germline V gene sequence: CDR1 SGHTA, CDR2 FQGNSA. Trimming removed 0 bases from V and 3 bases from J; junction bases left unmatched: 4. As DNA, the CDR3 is TGTGCCAGCAGCTTAGCTGGACAGGGAGTCTACGAGCAGTACTTC. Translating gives CASSLAGQGVYEQYF. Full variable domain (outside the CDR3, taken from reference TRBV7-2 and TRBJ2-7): GAGVSQSPSNKVTEKGKDVELRCDPISGHTALYWYRQSLGQGLEFLIYFQGNSAPDKSGLPSDRFSAERTGGSVSTLTIQRTQQEDSAVYLCASSLAGQGVYEQYFGPGTRLTVT.

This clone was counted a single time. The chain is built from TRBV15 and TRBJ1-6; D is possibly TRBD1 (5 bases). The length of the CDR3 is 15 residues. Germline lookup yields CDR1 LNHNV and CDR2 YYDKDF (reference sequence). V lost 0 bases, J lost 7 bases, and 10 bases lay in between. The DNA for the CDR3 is TGTGCCACCAGCAGAGATTCCCAGGGAAATTCACCCCTCCACTTT. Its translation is CATSRDSQGNSPLHF.

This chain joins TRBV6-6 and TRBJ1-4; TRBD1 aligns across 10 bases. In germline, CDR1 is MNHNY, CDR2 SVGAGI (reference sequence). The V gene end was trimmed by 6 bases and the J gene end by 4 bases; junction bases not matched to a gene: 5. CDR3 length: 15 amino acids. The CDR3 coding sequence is TGTGCCAGCAGGGACGGACAGGGGGTTAATGAAAAACTGTTTTTT. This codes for CASRDGQGVNEKLFF.

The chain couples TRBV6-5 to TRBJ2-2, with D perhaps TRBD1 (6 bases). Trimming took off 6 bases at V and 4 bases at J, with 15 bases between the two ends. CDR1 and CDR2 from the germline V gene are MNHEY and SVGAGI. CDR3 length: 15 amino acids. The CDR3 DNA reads TGTGCCAGCAGCCGAGACAGGTCCCTCACCGGGGAGCTGTTTTTT. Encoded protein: CASSRDRSLTGELFF.

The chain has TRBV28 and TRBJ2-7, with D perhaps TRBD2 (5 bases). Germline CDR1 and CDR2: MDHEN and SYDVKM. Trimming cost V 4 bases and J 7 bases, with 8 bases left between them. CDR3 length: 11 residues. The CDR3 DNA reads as TGTGCCAGCAGTTACGGGGAAGAGCAGTACTTC. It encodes CASSYGEEQYF.

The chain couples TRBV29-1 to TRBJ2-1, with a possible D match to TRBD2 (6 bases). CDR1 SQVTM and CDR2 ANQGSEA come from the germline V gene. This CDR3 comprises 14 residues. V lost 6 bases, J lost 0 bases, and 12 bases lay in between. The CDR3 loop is CSVLGEDSYNEQFF. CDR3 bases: TGCAGCGTCTTAGGGGAGGACTCCTACAATGAGCAGTTCTTC.

Here the CDR3 reads CASSPGSGRTQETQYF. CDR3 sequence (DNA): TGTGCCAGCAGTCCAGGGAGCGGGAGGACACAAGAGACCCAGTACTTC. The gene calls are TRBV7-9 and TRBJ2-5, with 9 bases fitting TRBD2. CDR1 SEHNR and CDR2 FQNEAQ come from the germline V gene (reference sequence). The J segment lost 2 bases and the V segment lost 6 bases, leaving 10 bases of the junction unmatched. The CDR3 has 16 residues.

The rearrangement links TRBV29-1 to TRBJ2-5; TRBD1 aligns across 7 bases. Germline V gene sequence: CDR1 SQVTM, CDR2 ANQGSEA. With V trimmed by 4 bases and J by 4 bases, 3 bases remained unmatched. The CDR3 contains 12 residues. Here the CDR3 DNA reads TGCAGCGTTGGGGCAGGGGGAGAGACCCAGTACTTC. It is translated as CSVGAGGETQYF.

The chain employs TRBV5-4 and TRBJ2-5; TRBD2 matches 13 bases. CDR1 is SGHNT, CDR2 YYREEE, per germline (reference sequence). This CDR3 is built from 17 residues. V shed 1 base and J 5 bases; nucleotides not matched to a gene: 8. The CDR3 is CASSLRLAGGRAETQYF. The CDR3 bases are TGTGCCAGCAGCTTGCGACTAGCGGGGGGCAGAGCGGAGACCCAGTACTTC.